The T cell receptor (beta chain) described here comes from a study of blood T cell repertoires in COVID-19 (TCRdb year 2020). The study in broad terms: The collaborator samples originated in the United States, Italy and Spain and spanned the acute and convalescent phases of COVID-19. The material from the prospective study consisted of cDNA or gDNA derived from T cells, B-cell-depleted T cells, or PBMCs. Deeply sampled blood TCRbeta repertoires from subjects exposed to, actively infected with, or recovered from COVID-19 were included in the dataset. A freely available public database, intended as a resource for researchers studying the immune response to SARS-CoV-2, is where the repertoires were released. The samples were drawn from the first 160 participants of the ongoing ImmuneRACE study and from 950 to 1,500 subjects provided by 6 global collaborators. The sample metadata nearly always contained a de-identified subject ID, COVID-19 status, age in years and sex. Where available, HLA class I and class II types were taken from metadata supplied by the sample provider and were not determined by assay-based typing. General findings and caveats noted by the study authors: The quantity of clinical and demographic metadata differed by source and by participant and was supplied without curation.

The collaborating institutions used their own protocols to collect whole blood in K2EDTA tubes. Collaborator samples were shipped for TCRbeta analysis as frozen whole blood, isolated PBMCs, or DNA extracted from either sample type. The immunoSEQ Assay, a bias-controlled multiplex PCR, was used to amplify TCRbeta CDR3 regions from genomic DNA. Per the original workflow: Within the assay, amplification of reference gene primers was used to estimate how many nucleated cells each sample contained. To quantify the absolute abundance of each unique TCRbeta CDR3 rearrangement, sequence reads were collapsed and filtered. For each sample, productive Simpson clonality was calculated as the square root of Simpson's diversity index across productive rearrangements. What TCRdb holds here is the immuneACCESS table cut down to in-frame rearrangements. Part of the clones is not present; checked against another copy, under half of the missing clones reflect an unresolved V gene, and the others are unexplained. The DNA was the basis for D and trimming; V, J and clone size are from that table. The sample table contains approximately 39,000 clones; only one count was recorded for more than 75% of them. The biggest ten clones account for under 30% of the sample.

As regards this clone: There is no known antigen for this receptor. The record has no base qualities; no much larger clone is one base away.

The CDR3 numbers 15 residues from cysteine through phenylalanine. Only the CDR3 region is kept as DNA, spanning 45 bases read in frame from base 1. Germline trimming amounts to 2 bases on V and 6 bases on J, with 4 as the count of junction bases outside the gene matches. The CDR1 and CDR2 encoded by the germline V gene are MNHNS and SASEGT. The sample was peripheral blood. This chain joins TRBV6-1 to TRBJ1-6; 7 bases in the middle match TRBD1. The origin of this receptor is a man aged 50 to 59 with active or convalescent COVID-19. CDR3 region: CASSERDRFNSPLHF. In nucleotides, the sequence is TGTGCCAGCAGTGAACGGGACAGATTTAATTCACCCCTCCACTTT.